The clone carrying this T cell receptor beta chain was counted at least ten times. Described time point: blood at routine non-recurrence follow-up after resection. Unsorted whole RNA of tumor, nontumor lung or frozen PBMC was sequenced. One entry per CDR3 protein results from TCRdb running MiXCR on the 5' RACE reads. The top ten clones hold about 15% of a sample with 95,000 to 130,000 distinct CDR3 sequences, 12% of them seen once. The sample comes from a study of spatial heterogeneity in lung cancer. CDR3 length equals 13 residues. The V gene lost 11 bases and the J gene lost 6 bases, with 17 bases spanning the gap. CDR1 is MNHEY and CDR2 is SVGEGT in the germline V gene.

This clonotype was obtained from a male donor with early-stage non-small cell lung cancer. The sample here was PBMCs, taken at follow-up. This chain joins TRBV6-2 or TRBV6-3 and TRBJ2-1; D remains ambiguous. Written as DNA, the CDR3 is TGTGCCGCCCGAGGTGGGGTACCCAATGAGCAGTTCTTC. Translated: CAARGGVPNEQFF.